What follows is one T cell receptor (beta chain) and its context. Antigen specificity is unknown. 5'RACE template switching produced TCR cDNA carrying a universal primer site and UMIs. TCRdb itself ran the 5' RACE reads through MiXCR, one entry per CDR3 protein. The data contain about 330,000 distinct CDR3 sequences, roughly 8% of them singletons. The data originate from a study of T cells after yellow fever vaccination. V was pared by 1 base and J by 6 bases, with 18 bases between. CDR3 length: 16 amino acids. In germline, CDR1 is DFQATT, CDR2 SNEGSKA (reference sequence). Study-level findings and limits: Peak timing came faster in the weaker secondary response, day 5 versus 15. Among all clonotypes, a small share was observed in both CD4 and CD8 compartments.

The sequence came from a man aged 18-30 years who received the YFV17D yellow fever vaccine. This specimen was PBMCs, taken more than 40 days after the first yellow fever vaccination. The genes are TRBV20-1 and TRBJ2-2, with D possibly being TRBD1 or TRBD2 (5 bases each). The CDR3 nucleotides are TGCAGTGCTAGAGTCCTCACAGGTTTTAGCGCCGGGGAGCTGTTTTTT. This encodes CSARVLTGFSAGELFF.